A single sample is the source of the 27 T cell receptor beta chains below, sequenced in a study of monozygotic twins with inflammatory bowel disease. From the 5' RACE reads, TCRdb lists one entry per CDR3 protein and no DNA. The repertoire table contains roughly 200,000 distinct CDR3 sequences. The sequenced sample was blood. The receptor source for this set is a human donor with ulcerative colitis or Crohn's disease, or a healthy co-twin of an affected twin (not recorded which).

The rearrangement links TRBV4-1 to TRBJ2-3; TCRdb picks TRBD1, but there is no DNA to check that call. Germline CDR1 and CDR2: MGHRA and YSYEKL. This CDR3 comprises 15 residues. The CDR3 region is CASSYRALYTDTQYF.

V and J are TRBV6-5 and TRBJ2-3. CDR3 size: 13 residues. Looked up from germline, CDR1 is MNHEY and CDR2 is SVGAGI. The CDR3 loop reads CASRLDNTDTQYF.

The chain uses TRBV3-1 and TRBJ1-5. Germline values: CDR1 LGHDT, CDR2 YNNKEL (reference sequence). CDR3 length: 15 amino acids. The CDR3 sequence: CASSPSSGSNQPQHF.

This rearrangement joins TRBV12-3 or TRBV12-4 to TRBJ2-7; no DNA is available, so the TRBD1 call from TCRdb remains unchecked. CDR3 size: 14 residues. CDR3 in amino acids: CASSFSWGTYEQYF.

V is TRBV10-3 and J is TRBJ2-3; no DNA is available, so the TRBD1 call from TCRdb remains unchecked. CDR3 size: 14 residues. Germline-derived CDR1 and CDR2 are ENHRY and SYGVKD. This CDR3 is CAIRGDPSTDTQYF.

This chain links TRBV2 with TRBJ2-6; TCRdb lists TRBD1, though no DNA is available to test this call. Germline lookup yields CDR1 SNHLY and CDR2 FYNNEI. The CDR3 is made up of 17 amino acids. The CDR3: CASVRTGGFSGANVLTF.

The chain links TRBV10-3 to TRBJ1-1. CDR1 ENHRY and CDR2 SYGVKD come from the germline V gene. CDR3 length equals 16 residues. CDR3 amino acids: CAISGRGGASNTEAFF.

The CDR3 region is CASSGTVTYEQYF. This chain joins TRBV27 and TRBJ2-7; TCRdb designates TRBD1, a call that cannot be tested without DNA. The CDR3 spans 13 residues. The germline V gene has CDR1 MNHEY and CDR2 SMNVEV (reference sequence).

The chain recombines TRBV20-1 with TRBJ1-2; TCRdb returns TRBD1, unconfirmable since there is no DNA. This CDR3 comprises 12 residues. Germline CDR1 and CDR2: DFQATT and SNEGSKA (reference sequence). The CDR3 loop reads CSALTGDEGYTF.

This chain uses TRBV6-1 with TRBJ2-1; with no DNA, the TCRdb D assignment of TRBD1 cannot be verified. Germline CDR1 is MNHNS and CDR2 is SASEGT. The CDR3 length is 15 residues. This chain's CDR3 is CASSRPGTGEAEQFF.

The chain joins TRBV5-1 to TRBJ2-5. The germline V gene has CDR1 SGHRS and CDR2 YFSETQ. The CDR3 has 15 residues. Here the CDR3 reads CASSRQTGDQEIQYF.

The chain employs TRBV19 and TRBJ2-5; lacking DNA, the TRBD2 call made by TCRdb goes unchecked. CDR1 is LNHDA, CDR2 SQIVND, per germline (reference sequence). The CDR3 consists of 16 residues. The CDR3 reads CASSMSRLTLTETQYF.

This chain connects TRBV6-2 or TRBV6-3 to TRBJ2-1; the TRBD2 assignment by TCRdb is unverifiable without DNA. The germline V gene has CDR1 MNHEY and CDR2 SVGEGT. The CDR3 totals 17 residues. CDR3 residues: CASSYYPLGGARNEQFF.

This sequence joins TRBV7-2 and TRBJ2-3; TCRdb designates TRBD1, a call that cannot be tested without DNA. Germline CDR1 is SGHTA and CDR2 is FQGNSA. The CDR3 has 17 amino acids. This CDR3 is CASSSLAQSPRADTQYF. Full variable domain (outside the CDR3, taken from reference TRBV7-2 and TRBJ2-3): GAGVSQSPSNKVTEKGKDVELRCDPISGHTALYWYRQSLGQGLEFLIYFQGNSAPDKSGLPSDRFSAERTGGSVSTLTIQRTQQEDSAVYLCASSSLAQSPRADTQYFGPGTRLTVL.

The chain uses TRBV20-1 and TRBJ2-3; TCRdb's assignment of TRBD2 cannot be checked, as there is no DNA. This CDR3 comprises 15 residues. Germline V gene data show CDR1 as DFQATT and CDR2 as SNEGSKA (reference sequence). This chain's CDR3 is CSARSSGPTTDTQYF.

The CDR3 spells CATSRGGASGTQNEQFF. The rearrangement links TRBV15 to TRBJ2-1; TCRdb reports TRBD2, a call that lacks DNA to check it against. This CDR3 is built from 17 residues. Germline CDR1 is LNHNV and CDR2 is YYDKDF (reference sequence).

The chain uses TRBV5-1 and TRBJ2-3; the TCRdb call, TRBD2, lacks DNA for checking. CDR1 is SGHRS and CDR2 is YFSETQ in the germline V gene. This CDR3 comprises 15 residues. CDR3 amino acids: CASSLQRGSADTQYF.

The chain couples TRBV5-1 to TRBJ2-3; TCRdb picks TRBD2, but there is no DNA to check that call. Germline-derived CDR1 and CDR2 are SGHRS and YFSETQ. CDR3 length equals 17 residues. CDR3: CASSLGRAGGLTDTQYF.

Here the CDR3 reads CASSLGTGNFYGYTF. The chain employs TRBV7-2 and TRBJ1-2; TCRdb reports TRBD1, a call that lacks DNA to check it against. This CDR3 contains 15 residues. The V gene's germline CDR1 is SGHTA and CDR2 FQGNSA. The full variable domain, in which reference TRBV7-2 and TRBJ1-2 provide the parts outside the CDR3, is GAGVSQSPSNKVTEKGKDVELRCDPISGHTALYWYRQSLGQGLEFLIYFQGNSAPDKSGLPSDRFSAERTGGSVSTLTIQRTQQEDSAVYLCASSLGTGNFYGYTFGSGTRLTVV.

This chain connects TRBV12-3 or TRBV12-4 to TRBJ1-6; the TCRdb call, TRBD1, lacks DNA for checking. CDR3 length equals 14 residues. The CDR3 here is CASSSGAWNSPLHF.

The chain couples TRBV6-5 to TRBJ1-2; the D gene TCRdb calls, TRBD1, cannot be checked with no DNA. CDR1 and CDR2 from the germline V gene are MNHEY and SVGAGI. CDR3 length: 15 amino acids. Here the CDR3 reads CASSSWTLPSYGYTF.

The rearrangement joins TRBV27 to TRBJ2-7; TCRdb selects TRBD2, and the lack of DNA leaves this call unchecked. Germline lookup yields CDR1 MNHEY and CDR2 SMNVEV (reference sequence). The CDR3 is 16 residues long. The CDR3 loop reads CASSLAVIRPTYEQYF.

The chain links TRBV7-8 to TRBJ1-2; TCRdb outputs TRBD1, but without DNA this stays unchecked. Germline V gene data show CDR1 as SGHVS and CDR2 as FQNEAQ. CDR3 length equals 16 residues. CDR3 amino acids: CASSLAGSPLDYGYTF.

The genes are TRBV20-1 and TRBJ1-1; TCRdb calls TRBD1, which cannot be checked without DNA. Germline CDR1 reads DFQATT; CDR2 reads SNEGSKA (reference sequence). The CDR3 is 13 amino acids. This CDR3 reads CSAEGQGATEAFF.

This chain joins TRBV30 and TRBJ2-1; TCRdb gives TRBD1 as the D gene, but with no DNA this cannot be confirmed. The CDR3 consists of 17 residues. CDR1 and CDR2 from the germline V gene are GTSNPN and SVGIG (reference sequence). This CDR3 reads CAWSRDRVTIPNNEQFF.

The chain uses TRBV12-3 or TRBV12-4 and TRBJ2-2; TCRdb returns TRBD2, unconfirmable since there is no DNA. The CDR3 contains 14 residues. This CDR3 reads CASGGLASTGELFF.

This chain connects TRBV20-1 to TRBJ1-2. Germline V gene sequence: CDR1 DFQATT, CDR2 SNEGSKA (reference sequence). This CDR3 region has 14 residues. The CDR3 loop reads CSASRTLGGYGYTF.